This T cell receptor (beta chain) was sequenced during a study of T cell clones after liver transplantation. With regard to this clone: What it recognizes is unknown.

The table came from immunoSEQ multiplex PCR; TCRdb's copy has only in-frame clones and leaves some out. Of approximately 2,900 clones listed, around 25% were seen once; the top ten hold around a sixth. Study-level points and caveats: Small, mixed patient groups and varying post-transplant times limit these conclusions.

Proliferating CFSE-low MLR cells were sequenced to define alloreactive TCRbeta sequences. Stimulators were graft donor PBMCs, splenocytes, lymph-node cells, or third-party PBMCs for pre-transplant recipient cells. Material: CD4+ T cells from PBMCs cultured with third-party cells. The source is a human patient who received a liver transplant. Some T cells may be transferred from the graft donor.

In nucleotides, the CDR3 is TGTGCCAGCAGTTCCACTAGCGGGAGGGCCTACGAGCAGTACTTC. Amino acids: CASSSTSGRAYEQYF. The V call is TRBV6-1, the J call TRBJ2-7; 13 nucleotides agree with TRBD2. The germline V gene encodes CDR1 MNHNS and CDR2 SASEGT. The CDR3 runs to 15 residues. V shed 5 bases and J 2 bases; nucleotides not matched to a gene: 3.